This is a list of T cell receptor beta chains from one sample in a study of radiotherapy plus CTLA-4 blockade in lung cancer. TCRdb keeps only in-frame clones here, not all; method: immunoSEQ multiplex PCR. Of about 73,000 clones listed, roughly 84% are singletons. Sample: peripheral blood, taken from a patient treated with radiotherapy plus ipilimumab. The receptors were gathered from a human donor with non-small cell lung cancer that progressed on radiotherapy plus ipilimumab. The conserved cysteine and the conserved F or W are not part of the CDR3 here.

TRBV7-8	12	ASSFGRGNQPQH
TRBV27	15	ASSSRAGTDPYNEQF
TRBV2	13	ASSGGAVGPDTQY
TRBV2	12	ASKKNGASYEQY
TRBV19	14	ASSIQIQVIYQPQH
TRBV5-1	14	ASSLGPRGRGQPQH
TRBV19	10	ASSPGGSEQF
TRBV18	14	ASSPRQGPSGNTIY
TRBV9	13	ASSVVPAGNTEAF
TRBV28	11	ASTTGGVDIQY
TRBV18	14	ASSPAFGGTKNIQY
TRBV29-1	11	SVRQGSYNEQF
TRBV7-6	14	ASSSTDELGAYEQY
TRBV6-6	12	ASTDRAGSYGYT
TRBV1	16	TSSQASAKLKYTDTQY
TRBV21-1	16	ASSKKGGRRRVYNEQF
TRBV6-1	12	ASSDLGTNTEAF
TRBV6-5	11	ASSTQDYNEQF
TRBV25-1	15	ASRDGERDPRRNEQF
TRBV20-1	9	SARGLKTQY
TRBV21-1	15	ASSKERGRVIAGELF
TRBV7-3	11	ASSGNPGETQY
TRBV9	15	ASSVGGRAPPDEKLF
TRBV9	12	ASSVGWGTGELF
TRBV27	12	ASTRTGTHEKLF
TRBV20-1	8	RGQGTEAF
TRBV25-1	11	ASSVRRGTGHT
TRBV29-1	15	SVGRLNRLLGVYGYT
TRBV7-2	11	ASSQVGAKPQH
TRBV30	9	AWSGLYEQY
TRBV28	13	ASSLRGANTGELF
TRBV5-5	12	ASRLGPQGDTQY
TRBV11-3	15	ASSLGGPSSSYNEQF
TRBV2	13	ASSEGRGPTDTQY
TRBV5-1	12	ASSLATGEQPQH
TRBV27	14	ASRGFLESGANVLT
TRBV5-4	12	ASFGGGRTDTQY
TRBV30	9	AWSVREKLF
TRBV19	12	ASSPGQGLAEQY
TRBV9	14	ASTRGPGSSGNTIY
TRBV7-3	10	ASSLSGGEQF
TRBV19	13	ASSSQQGAAGELF
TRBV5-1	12	ASSRGQGDEKLF
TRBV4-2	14	ASSQLAGASTDTQY
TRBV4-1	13	ASSQEQRESNEQF
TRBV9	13	ASSTPMGVKTEAF
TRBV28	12	ASSFLDRYYGYT